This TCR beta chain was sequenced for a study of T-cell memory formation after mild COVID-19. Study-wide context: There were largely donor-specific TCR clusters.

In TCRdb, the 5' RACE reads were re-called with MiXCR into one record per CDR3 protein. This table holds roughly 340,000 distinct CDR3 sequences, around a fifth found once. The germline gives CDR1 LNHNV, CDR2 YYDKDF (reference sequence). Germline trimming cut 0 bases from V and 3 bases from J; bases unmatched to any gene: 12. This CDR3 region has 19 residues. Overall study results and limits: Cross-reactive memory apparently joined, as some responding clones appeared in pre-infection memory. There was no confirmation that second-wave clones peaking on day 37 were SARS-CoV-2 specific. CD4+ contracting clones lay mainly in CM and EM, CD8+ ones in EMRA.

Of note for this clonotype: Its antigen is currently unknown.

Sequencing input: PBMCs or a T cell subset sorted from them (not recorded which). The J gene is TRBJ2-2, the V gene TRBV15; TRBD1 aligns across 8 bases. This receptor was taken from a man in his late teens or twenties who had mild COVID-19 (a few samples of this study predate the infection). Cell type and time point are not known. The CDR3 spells CATSRDPWTGKGHTGELFF. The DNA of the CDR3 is TGTGCCACCAGCAGAGATCCATGGACAGGGAAGGGGCACACCGGGGAGCTGTTTTTT.